This entry lists 5 T cell receptor beta chains sequenced from one sample in a study of neurological immune-mediated disorders. The time point is: longitudinal time-point 2. TCRdb re-called the 5' RACE reads through MiXCR, storing one row per CDR3 protein. The sample contains 70,000 to 95,000 distinct CDR3 sequences, roughly 13% of which appear only once. The sample consisted of PBMCs. The source of these receptors is a female donor with HTLV-1-associated myelopathy (HAM/TSP).

This clonotype was found a few times. Sequence at one end of the junction differs from germline and may be a read error. This chain uses TRBV5-5 with TRBJ1-5; a possible D gene is TRBD1 (5 bases). This CDR3 spans 14 amino acids. CDR1 and CDR2 (germline): SGHKS, YYEKEE (reference sequence). The DNA of the CDR3 is TGTGTCAGCAGCCCAGACGGGACTTGGGGTCCCCAGCATTTT. Translating gives CVSSPDGTWGPQHF.

This clonotype was counted ten times or more. V gene TRBV5-1 combines with J gene TRBJ2-1; perhaps TRBD2 as D (6 bases). The V gene lost 5 bases and the J gene lost 5 bases, with 14 bases spanning the gap. Germline CDR1 and CDR2: SGHRS and YFSETQ. The CDR3 is 14 amino acids. The CDR3 sequence: CASRTGGGNNEQFF. In DNA, the CDR3 is TGCGCCAGCAGAACAGGTGGGGGGAACAATGAGCAGTTCTTC.

The J gene is TRBJ2-2, the V gene TRBV10-3, with unresolved D. This CDR3 comprises 12 residues. Germline V gene data show CDR1 as ENHRY and CDR2 as SYGVKD. V was clipped by 5 bases and J by 7 bases, with 8 bases between them. The DNA of the CDR3 is TGTGCCATCAGTAAGGTTCTCGGGGAGCTGTTTTTT. It codes for CAISKVLGELFF.

This clonotype was recorded many times. CDR3 residues: CSARDWRSGANVLTF. In DNA form, the CDR3 reads TGCAGTGCTAGAGATTGGAGGTCTGGGGCCAACGTCCTGACTTTC. The chain employs TRBV20-1 and TRBJ2-6; D perhaps matches TRBD2 (5 bases). The germline CDR1 and CDR2 sequences are DFQATT and SNEGSKA (reference sequence). Trimming took off 0 bases at V and 1 base at J, with 7 bases between the two ends. This CDR3 contains 15 residues.

This clonotype appeared many times. The V gene is TRBV10-3, the J gene TRBJ2-2, with a weak D call TRBD1 (6 bases). The CDR3 spans 14 residues. Germline CDR1 reads ENHRY; CDR2 reads SYGVKD. Trimming pared 10 bases from V and 5 bases from J, leaving 17 bases between. In nucleotides, the CDR3 is TGTGCCACCCTTGCCAACCAGGGGACCGGGGAGCTGTTTTTT. Amino acid sequence: CATLANQGTGELFF.